This is a list of T cell receptor beta chains from one sample in a study. Via MiXCR, TCRdb re-called the RT-PCR reads, giving one row per CDR3 protein. Of 650,000 to 800,000 distinct CDR3 sequences listed, over 12% are singletons. The sample consisted of memory CD4+ T cells from blood. The receptors were sampled from a female donor in good health, serving as a healthy control. CDR3s include the opening cysteine and the closing phenylalanine or tryptophan. The D gene is left open where the match is weak. Expanded clones get a size class; other rows say once, few or many, or leave the size out.

TRBJ2-5 - TRBV11-1 few CASSLTSPPPGTQYF TGTGCCAGCAGCTTAACAAGCCCGCCACCCGGGACCCAGTACTTC
TRBJ2-7 - TRBV12-3/TRBV12-4 many CASSSPPGQPEQYF TGTGCCAGCAGTTCACCGCCGGGACAACCCGAGCAGTACTTC
TRBJ2-1 TRBD1 TRBV20-1 many CSARNWDRGNEQFF TGCAGTGCTAGAAATTGGGACAGGGGGAATGAGCAGTTCTTC
TRBJ2-3 - TRBV20-1 many CSATGGTDTQYF TGCAGTGCTACAGGGGGCACAGATACGCAGTATTTT
TRBJ1-6 - TRBV6-5 few CASSYAGANSPLHF TGTGCCAGCAGTTACGCAGGGGCGAATTCACCCCTCCACTTT
TRBJ2-5 TRBD2 TRBV15 - CATSINRGGQETQYF TGTGCCACCAGCATCAACCGGGGGGGACAAGAGACCCAGTACTTC
TRBJ2-3 - TRBV4-3 few CASSQGGSGWGTDTQYF TGCGCCAGCAGCCAAGGGGGATCGGGGTGGGGCACAGATACGCAGTATTTT
TRBJ1-2 - TRBV24-1 few CATSDSGPYGYTF TGTGCCACCAGTGATTCGGGTCCCTATGGCTACACCTTC
TRBJ2-2 - TRBV12-3/TRBV12-4 few CASSSRRNTGELFF TGTGCCAGCAGTTCCCGACGGAACACCGGGGAGCTGTTTTTT
TRBJ2-3 - TRBV30 - CAWNSGVGTQYF TGTGCCTGGAATTCGGGGGTAGGAACGCAGTATTTT
TRBJ2-6 - TRBV5-4 - CASEGSGANVLTF TGTGCCAGTGAGGGTTCTGGGGCCAACGTCCTGACTTTC
TRBJ2-1 TRBD2 TRBV7-2 many CASSLSASGTYNEQFF TGTGCCAGCAGCTTATCGGCTAGCGGCACGTACAATGAGCAGTTCTTC
TRBJ2-7 TRBD2 TRBV4-3 few CASSQEVAAAGGVYEQYF TGCGCCAGCAGCCAAGAGGTTGCCGCAGCGGGAGGTGTTTACGAGCAGTACTTC
TRBJ2-7 - TRBV7-2 many CASSLATQPYAYEQYF TGTGCCAGCAGCTTAGCCACACAGCCTTATGCCTACGAGCAGTACTTC
TRBJ2-7 - TRBV7-2 - CASSLGLQATRYEQYF TGTGCCAGCAGCTTAGGGCTACAGGCGACAAGGTACGAGCAGTACTTC
TRBJ2-7 TRBD2 TRBV7-2 many CASSLGMREYEQYF TGTGCCAGCAGCTTAGGGATGCGGGAGTACGAGCAGTACTTC
TRBJ2-1 TRBD2 TRBV12-3/TRBV12-4 - CASSFAEIAGNNEQFF TGTGCCAGCAGCTTCGCGGAGATAGCGGGGAACAATGAGCAGTTCTTC
TRBJ1-1 - TRBV7-9 - CASSPQGGTKAFF TGTGCCAGCAGCCCACAGGGAGGCACTAAAGCTTTCTTT
TRBJ2-5 - TRBV18 many CASSPGPQETQYF TGCGCCAGCAGCCCGGGACCCCAAGAGACCCAGTACTTC
TRBJ1-2 TRBD1 TRBV5-4 - CASRYGQGTGYTF TGTGCCAGCAGATATGGACAGGGTACGGGCTACACCTTC
TRBJ2-7 TRBD1 TRBV9 few CASSVSQGNPYEQYF TGTGCCAGCAGCGTATCACAGGGGAACCCCTACGAGCAGTACTTC
TRBJ2-2 - TRBV5-4 - CASSRTSPGELFF TGTGCCAGCAGCCGGACCTCCCCCGGGGAGCTGTTTTTT
TRBJ2-7 TRBD1 TRBV12-3/TRBV12-4 few CASSFKDRVAYEQYF TGTGCCAGCAGTTTCAAGGACAGGGTGGCCTACGAGCAGTACTTC
TRBJ2-7 - TRBV5-1 - CASSSGPSNYEQYF TGCGCCAGCAGCTCCGGGCCGTCTAACTACGAGCAGTACTTC
TRBJ2-1 - TRBV6-2/TRBV6-3 few CASSSHRASSYNEQFF TGTGCCAGCAGTTCACACAGGGCCAGCTCCTACAATGAGCAGTTCTTC
TRBJ2-5 - TRBV6-2/TRBV6-3 - CASSSNTEETQYF TGTGCCAGCAGTTCCAACACTGAGGAGACCCAGTACTTC
TRBJ2-5 TRBD2 TRBV27 few CASSLFGGGQETQYF TGTGCCAGCAGTTTATTTGGGGGGGGACAAGAGACCCAGTACTTC
TRBJ1-3 - TRBV29-1 few CSVGLTGNTIYF TGCAGCGTTGGCTTAACTGGAAACACCATATATTTT
TRBJ2-3 TRBD2 TRBV18 few CASSPSGGDTDTQYF TGTGCCAGCTCACCGAGCGGGGGGGACACAGATACGCAGTATTTT
TRBJ2-2 - TRBV5-6 - CASSLAWAGELFF TGTGCCAGCAGCTTGGCCTGGGCCGGGGAGCTGTTTTTT
TRBJ2-5 TRBD2 TRBV4-2 few CASSQGKTSGAEETQYF TGTGCCAGCAGCCAAGGGAAGACTAGCGGAGCCGAAGAGACCCAGTACTTC
TRBJ1-1 - TRBV5-1 - CASRRSPANTEAFF TGCGCCAGCAGACGCTCCCCCGCGAACACTGAAGCTTTCTTT
TRBJ2-7 - TRBV20-1 - CSALDERRLEQYF TGCAGTGCTCTCGATGAGCGGCGCCTGGAGCAGTACTTC
TRBJ2-4 - TRBV4-3 many CASSQEIDSGIQYF TGCGCCAGCAGCCAAGAAATAGACAGTGGCATTCAGTACTTC
TRBJ1-1 - TRBV20-1 few CSVEVGNTEAFF TGCAGTGTTGAGGTCGGGAACACTGAAGCTTTCTTT
TRBJ1-5 TRBD1 TRBV30 few CAWSYRGDQPQHF TGTGCCTGGAGTTACAGGGGCGATCAGCCCCAGCATTTT
TRBJ1-1 - TRBV5-6 few CASRWAAMNTEAFF TGTGCCAGCCGCTGGGCGGCCATGAACACTGAAGCTTTCTTT
TRBJ2-7 - TRBV5-4 few CASSPLGGTGSSYEQYF TGTGCCAGCAGCCCCCTAGGCGGGACGGGTAGCTCCTACGAGCAGTACTTC
TRBJ2-2 - TRBV27 - CASSFDWDTGELFF TGTGCCAGCAGCTTTGATTGGGACACCGGGGAGCTGTTTTTT
TRBJ1-1 TRBD1 TRBV29-1 many CSVWGAGGTEAFF TGCAGCGTTTGGGGGGCAGGGGGTACTGAAGCTTTCTTT
TRBJ2-1 - TRBV7-2 few CASSLDIRLVAAYNEQFF TGTGCCAGCAGCTTAGATATTCGGTTAGTAGCGGCCTACAATGAGCAGTTCTTC
TRBJ1-5 - TRBV27 few CASSAHWSNQPQHF TGTGCCAGCAGTGCCCATTGGAGCAATCAGCCCCAGCATTTT
TRBJ2-5 TRBD1 TRBV7-2 many CASSYGQGKGETQYF TGTGCCAGCAGCTATGGACAGGGGAAGGGAGAGACCCAGTACTTC
TRBJ2-2 TRBD1 TRBV7-6 few CASSPGTGFTGELFF TGTGCCAGCAGCCCCGGGACAGGGTTCACCGGGGAGCTGTTTTTT
TRBJ2-5 TRBD2 TRBV29-1 many CSVGLAGGVETQYF TGCAGCGTGGGACTAGCGGGAGGGGTAGAGACCCAGTACTTC
TRBJ2-3 - TRBV12-5 - CASGLDGTTQQYF TGTGCTAGTGGTTTGGATGGGACAACTCAGCAGTATTTT
TRBJ2-7 TRBD2 TRBV18 many CASSPTSGRVEQYF TGTGCCAGCTCACCCACTAGCGGGAGGGTCGAGCAGTACTTC
TRBJ2-7 - TRBV5-1 - CASSSSRSSYEQYF TGCGCCAGCAGCAGTTCGAGGAGCTCCTACGAGCAGTACTTC
TRBJ1-1 - TRBV10-3 - CAINQGRDTEAFF TGTGCCATCAATCAGGGTAGGGATACTGAAGCTTTCTTT
TRBJ2-5 - TRBV7-8 - CATSLAGGTQYF TGTGCCACCTCCCTGGCAGGAGGGACCCAGTACTTC
TRBJ2-1 TRBD2 TRBV29-1 - CSVARGTSVYNEQFF TGCAGCGTTGCCAGGGGGACTAGCGTTTACAATGAGCAGTTCTTC
TRBJ1-5 - TRBV27 - CASSPRSDVGPQHF TGTGCCAGCAGTCCGCGTAGTGACGTCGGGCCCCAGCATTTT
TRBJ2-2 TRBD2 TRBV19 - CASTTSGANTGELFF TGTGCCAGTACCACTAGCGGAGCGAACACCGGGGAGCTGTTTTTT
TRBJ2-7 TRBD2 TRBV4-3 few CASSLLAGGPVEQYF TGCGCCAGCAGCCTGCTAGCGGGAGGGCCAGTAGAGCAGTACTTC
TRBJ1-1 - TRBV4-1 - CASSQDRGVLNTEAFF TGCGCCAGCAGCCAAGACAGGGGAGTCCTGAACACTGAAGCTTTCTTT
TRBJ2-3 TRBD1 TRBV27 - CASSFNQGAVDTQYF TGTGCCAGCAGTTTTAATCAGGGGGCTGTAGATACGCAGTATTTT
TRBJ2-1 - TRBV20-1 - CSAFRTGSNEQFF TGCAGTGCTTTCCGCACAGGGTCCAATGAGCAGTTCTTC